A selection of T cell receptor beta chains follows, all from one sample in a study of T cells in Graves' hyperthyroidism and ophthalmopathy. TCRdb recomputed calls from the multiplex PCR reads with MiXCR, one row per CDR3 protein. The sample includes under 400,000 distinct CDR3 sequences, approximately 25% of them seen just once. Sample: blood. Source of these receptors: a man aged 50-60 years with Graves' hyperthyroidism. The CDR3 runs from the conserved cysteine through the conserved F or W. Fields, in order: V gene, J gene, clone size, D gene, CDR3 DNA, CDR3 protein. The D gene is left open where the match is weak. Clone size, where shown, is once, few, many, or a class for clones that have expanded.

TRBV30	TRBJ2-2	few	TRBD2	TGTGCCTGGAGTGTGGTTCAGCGGGGATTGTCCGGGGAGCTGTTTTTT	CAWSVVQRGLSGELFF
TRBV5-6	TRBJ2-3	few	-	TGTGCCAGCAGCCGGGATGGATACACAGATACGCAGTATTTT	CASSRDGYTDTQYF
TRBV20-1	TRBJ2-3	many	TRBD2	TGCAGTGCTAGAGTGGGACTAGCGATAGACAAAGATACGCAGTATTTT	CSARVGLAIDKDTQYF
TRBV7-2	TRBJ2-1	many	-	TGTGCCAGCAGCTTAGTAGCCAGCGCGGATGAGCAGTTCTTC	CASSLVASADEQFF
TRBV5-1	TRBJ2-1	-	TRBD2	TGCGCCAGCAGCTGGGGGACTAGCGGGATAAGTTACAATGAGCAGTTCTTC	CASSWGTSGISYNEQFF
TRBV7-3	TRBJ2-3	few	-	TGTGCCAGCAGCTTTCTCATAGGGGCAGATACGCAGTATTTT	CASSFLIGADTQYF
TRBV20-1	TRBJ2-7	-	TRBD1	TGCAGTGCGGAGGACAGGGTGCAAGAGCAGTACTTC	CSAEDRVQEQYF
TRBV20-1	TRBJ2-3	-	-	TGCAGTGTCCCCCAGTCTGCTTGGCTTGGCACAGATACGCAGTATTTT	CSVPQSAWLGTDTQYF
TRBV27	TRBJ2-6	-	TRBD1	TGTGCCAGCAGTTTATCGACAGGGGACCCCTCTGGGGCCAACGTCCTGACTTTC	CASSLSTGDPSGANVLTF
TRBV6-5	TRBJ2-5	many	-	TGTGCCAGCAGTTACGAGGCTACTCAAGAGACCCAGTACTTC	CASSYEATQETQYF
TRBV28	TRBJ1-5	many	TRBD1	TGTGCCAGCAGTTTATCGACAGGGAAGGCCAATCAGCCCCAGCATTTT	CASSLSTGKANQPQHF
TRBV11-3	TRBJ1-5	-	-	TGTGCCAGCAGCTACGCAGGGGATCAGCCCCAGCATTTT	CASSYAGDQPQHF
TRBV7-4	TRBJ2-3	-	TRBD2	TGTGCCAGCAGCTGGGTCATAGCGGGAGGCGAGGGCGGCACAGATACGCAGTATTTT	CASSWVIAGGEGGTDTQYF
TRBV3-1	TRBJ2-1	-	TRBD2	TGTGCCAGCAGCCACGTCGGTGGAGCGGGGGATGAGCAGTTCTTC	CASSHVGGAGDEQFF
TRBV6-1	TRBJ1-1	few	TRBD1	TGTGCCACCTTTCCGGGACAGGGGGCCTGGGGGACTGAAGCTTTCTTT	CATFPGQGAWGTEAFF
TRBV30	TRBJ1-1	few	-	TGTGCCTGGAGCCGGACGGCGAACACTGAAGCTTTCTTT	CAWSRTANTEAFF
TRBV12-3/TRBV12-4	TRBJ1-1	-	-	TGTGCCAGCAGTTTGGGGGGGGCGACGAACACTGAAGCTTTCTTT	CASSLGGATNTEAFF
TRBV9	TRBJ2-2	few	-	TGTGCCAGCAGCGCCGACCCTCTTTCGGGAGCGCGTACCGGGGAGCTGTTTTTT	CASSADPLSGARTGELFF
TRBV6-2/TRBV6-3	TRBJ2-7	few	-	TGTGCCAGCAGTCAGACTGCCTACGAGCAGTACTTC	CASSQTAYEQYF
TRBV11-2	TRBJ2-5	-	-	TGTGCCAGCAGCTTAGTGTTAGGAGAGACCCAGTACTTC	CASSLVLGETQYF